The 25 T cell receptor beta chains presented below share a single source sample, sequenced in a study of vaccination and CD4 T cells after COVID-19. These TCRs' antigens remain unknown. Cultured CD4+ T cell DNA was sequenced using the Oncomine TCR Beta short-read assay. TCRdb reanalysed the PCR reads using MiXCR and keeps one entry per CDR3 protein. This table holds about 14,000 distinct CDR3 sequences, nearly 75% found once. Noted treatment: approximately 10-day PBMC culture with coronavirus spike peptide pools or control peptides (ViraFEST assay). The sample comprised CD4+ T cells from blood, cultured in vitro. The receptors come from a human donor who had recovered from COVID-19.

In DNA form, the CDR3 reads TGTGCCAGCAGCCGGACAGGGGGCAACCCTGAAGCTTTCTTT. The encoded protein is CASSRTGGNPEAFF. This chain connects TRBV7-2 to TRBJ1-1; 11 positions agree with TRBD1. This CDR3 is 14 amino acids long. V dropped 5 bases and J dropped 6; count of bases not matched to a gene: 5. Germline V gene lookup returns CDR1 SGHTA and CDR2 FQGNSA.

The rearrangement links TRBV15 to TRBJ2-7; D tentatively fits TRBD1 or TRBD2 (5 bases each). The ends were cut back, 1 base at V and 4 bases at J, with 11 bases in the middle. Germline CDR1 and CDR2: LNHNV and YYDKDF (reference sequence). The CDR3 spans 14 residues. This chain's CDR3 is CATSRGLWGYEQYF. CDR3 coding DNA: TGTGCCACCAGCAGAGGATTGTGGGGGTACGAGCAGTACTTC.

The gene calls are TRBV24-1 and TRBJ2-7, with D perhaps matching TRBD2 (6 bases). Germline V gene data show CDR1 as KGHDR and CDR2 as SFDVKD. CDR3 length equals 14 residues. V gave up 3 bases and J gave up 2 bases, with 10 bases separating them. The CDR3, as DNA: TGTGCCACCAGTGATGGAGGGGCCACCTACGAGCAGTACTTC. This sequence encodes CATSDGGATYEQYF.

V gene TRBV19 combines with J gene TRBJ1-2, with D maybe TRBD1 (5 bases). Between the trimmed V and J ends, which lost 5 bases and 4 bases, there was a span of 11 bases. The CDR3 extends over 13 amino acids. The germline CDR1 and CDR2 sequences are LNHDA and SQIVND (reference sequence). This CDR3 is CASSQAGTYGYTF. Written as DNA, the CDR3 is TGTGCCAGTAGTCAAGCAGGGACCTATGGCTACACCTTC.

The CDR3 DNA follows: TGTGCCAGGGGGGGGGCCCAAACCACAGATACGCAGTATTTT. This encodes CARGGAQTTDTQYF. V is TRBV2 and J is TRBJ2-3; TRBD2 is a possible D gene (7 bases). The germline gives CDR1 SNHLY, CDR2 FYNNEI. The CDR3 extends over 14 amino acids. V dropped 9 bases and J dropped 2 bases, with 15 bases sitting between them.

This rearrangement joins TRBV7-2 to TRBJ2-2; D gene ambiguous. In germline, CDR1 is SGHTA, CDR2 FQGNSA. Trimming cost V 5 bases and J 7 bases, with 11 bases left between them. This CDR3 is built from 13 residues. The CDR3: CASSLLGYGELFF. The CDR3 DNA sequence: TGTGCCAGCAGCCTCCTAGGTTACGGGGAGCTGTTTTTT.

The chain carries TRBV6-1 and TRBJ1-5, with TRBD1 as a possible D gene (5 bases). The V gene lost 6 bases and the J gene lost 5 bases, with 20 bases spanning the gap. The germline V gene encodes CDR1 MNHNS and CDR2 SASEGT. CDR3 length: 16 amino acids. CDR3 DNA: TGTGCCAGCAGCCGCGAGGGGACCCGGGGCCATCAGCCCCAGCATTTT. This encodes CASSREGTRGHQPQHF.

The chain uses TRBV20-1 and TRBJ1-1, with D perhaps TRBD1 (5 bases). The CDR3 runs to 13 residues. The germline V gene has CDR1 DFQATT and CDR2 SNEGSKA (reference sequence). V was shortened by 3 bases and J by 3 bases, with 11 bases between the two germline ends. CDR3 protein: CSASQGVHTEAFF. CDR3 coding DNA: TGCAGTGCTAGTCAGGGAGTGCACACTGAAGCTTTCTTT.

This chain joins TRBV20-1 and TRBJ1-2; 11 nucleotides agree with TRBD1. Germline V CDR1 and CDR2: DFQATT, SNEGSKA (reference sequence). This CDR3 region has 15 residues. J was trimmed by 1 base and V by 0 bases; bases with no gene match: 1. The CDR3 DNA reads as TGCAGTGCTAGAGAGGGACAGGGGGTTAACTATGGCTACACCTTC. Protein product: CSAREGQGVNYGYTF.

V gene TRBV28 combines with J gene TRBJ1-2; TRBD1 matches 8 bases. Germline CDR1 is MDHEN and CDR2 is SYDVKM. The CDR3 covers 14 residues. V shed 3 bases, J shed 8 bases, and the junction held 8 bases outside the gene matches. CDR3 loop: CASSFGDRGRGYTF. The CDR3 DNA follows: TGTGCCAGCAGTTTCGGTGACAGGGGACGCGGCTACACCTTC.

This clonotype was seen only once. The chain has TRBV6-1 and TRBJ1-4; D may be TRBD1 (5 bases). V lost 5 bases to trimming and J lost 5 bases, with 15 bases between them. CDR1 is MNHNS and CDR2 is SASEGT in the germline V gene. The CDR3 spans 15 residues. The DNA of the CDR3 is TGTGCCAGCAGTCGTGGCACAGGCCGAAATGAAAAACTGTTTTTT. Encoded protein: CASSRGTGRNEKLFF.

There are a few counts of this clonotype. The gene calls are TRBV11-2 and TRBJ2-2; 10 positions agree with TRBD1. The V gene's germline CDR1 is SGHAT and CDR2 FQNNGV. Trimming cost V 5 bases and J 6 bases; bases outside gene matches: 6. The CDR3 totals 15 residues. The CDR3 spells CASSVLTGGPGELFF. The CDR3 DNA is TGTGCCAGCAGCGTACTGACAGGGGGCCCCGGGGAGCTGTTTTTT.

The chain employs TRBV28 and TRBJ1-2; D is perhaps TRBD1 (5 bases). In germline, CDR1 is MDHEN, CDR2 SYDVKM. The CDR3 is 14 residues long. Trimming removed 7 bases at V and 8 bases at J, with 20 bases between. This CDR3 is CASNTPQGLRGYTF. CDR3 DNA sequence: TGTGCCAGCAACACCCCCCAGGGACTCAGGGGCTACACCTTC.

The CDR3 DNA follows: TGCGCCAGCAGCTTGGTGTCAGGGGGCGCAGAGACCCAGTACTTC. Translated, it gives CASSLVSGGAETQYF. This chain joins TRBV5-1 and TRBJ2-5; TRBD1 agrees at 8 bases. Germline trimming cut 0 bases from V and 4 bases from J; bases unmatched to any gene: 5. Germline V lookup: CDR1 SGHRS, CDR2 YFSETQ. This CDR3 is built from 15 residues.

The chain links TRBV6-1 to TRBJ1-2; 7 nucleotides agree with TRBD1. CDR1 and CDR2 (germline): MNHNS, SASEGT. Trimming cost V 2 bases and J 4 bases; bases outside gene matches: 4. The CDR3 contains 14 residues. CDR3 sequence: CASSESRGVYGYTF. CDR3 sequence (DNA): TGTGCCAGCAGTGAATCCAGGGGGGTCTATGGCTACACCTTC.

This chain joins TRBV6-2 or TRBV6-3 and TRBJ2-3; 9 bases are shared with TRBD2. The CDR3 sequence is 22 residues long. Germline assignment: CDR1 MNHEY and CDR2 SVGEGT. J was trimmed by 0 bases and V by 2 bases; bases with no gene match: 21. The CDR3: CASSYHSITPYLTSGSTDTQYF. The CDR3 bases are TGTGCCAGCAGTTACCATTCGATCACCCCGTATTTAACTAGCGGGAGCACAGATACGCAGTATTTT.

This clonotype has a handful of counts. V and J are TRBV20-1 and TRBJ1-5, with 7 positions matching TRBD1. Germline values: CDR1 DFQATT, CDR2 SNEGSKA (reference sequence). V lost 6 bases and J lost 0; bases outside the gene matches: 8. The CDR3 consists of 15 residues. The CDR3 nucleotides read TGCAGTGCCAGGACAGGAGCTTTTAGCAATCAGCCCCAGCATTTT. It is translated as CSARTGAFSNQPQHF.

CDR3 nucleotide sequence: TGCAGTGCTCCCACCGGGACAGGGGCACAAGAGACCCAGTACTTC. The encoded protein is CSAPTGTGAQETQYF. V usage is TRBV20-1 and J usage is TRBJ2-5; 10 bases agree with TRBD1. Per the germline V gene, CDR1 is DFQATT and CDR2 is SNEGSKA (reference sequence). V lost 5 bases to trimming and J lost 2 bases; unmatched junction nucleotides: 8. This CDR3 is 15 amino acids long.

This rearrangement joins TRBV20-1 to TRBJ1-2; D is perhaps TRBD1 (5 bases). The CDR3 spans 14 residues. Trimming stripped 1 base from V and 2 bases from J, with 11 bases between. The germline gives CDR1 DFQATT, CDR2 SNEGSKA (reference sequence). This chain's CDR3 is CSARGGDQNYGYTF. The CDR3 DNA reads TGCAGTGCTAGAGGGGGGGACCAGAACTATGGCTACACCTTC.

This chain uses TRBV28 with TRBJ1-2; D might be TRBD1 (6 bases). CDR1 is MDHEN, CDR2 SYDVKM, per germline. The CDR3 is 12 residues long. Trimming stripped 1 base from V and 13 bases from J, with 13 bases between. The CDR3 here is CASSLYNRASTF. CDR3 sequence (DNA): TGTGCCAGCAGTTTATATAACAGGGCGAGCACCTTC.

V usage is TRBV4-2 and J usage is TRBJ1-2; D unresolved. From germline, CDR1 is LGHNA and CDR2 YNFKEQ. V dropped 0 bases and J dropped 3 bases, with 14 bases sitting between them. The CDR3 sequence is 16 residues long. In DNA, the CDR3 is TGTGCCAGCAGCCAAGATTCGTCGCAGAACTACTATGGCTACACCTTC. Protein: CASSQDSSQNYYGYTF.

The chain has TRBV5-5 and TRBJ1-5, with 7 bases identical to TRBD1. Trimming cost V 4 bases and J 9 bases; bases outside gene matches: 10. The CDR3 is 14 residues long. Germline assignment: CDR1 SGHKS and CDR2 YYEKEE (reference sequence). The CDR3 bases are TGTGCCAGCAGCCCGAAACGGGACAGAGGGCCCCAGCATTTT. Translation: CASSPKRDRGPQHF.

The J gene is TRBJ2-3, the V gene TRBV7-9; tentatively, D is TRBD2 (6 bases). Germline CDR1 and CDR2: SEHNR and FQNEAQ (reference sequence). This CDR3 has 16 residues. Trimming cost V 5 bases and J 3 bases, with 18 bases left between them. CDR3 in amino acids: CASSAPGLARTDTQYF. The DNA of the CDR3 is TGTGCCAGCAGCGCCCCGGGACTCGCGAGGACAGATACGCAGTATTTT.

The chain uses TRBV20-1 and TRBJ2-2; D possibly corresponds to TRBD2 (6 bases). The CDR3 length is 15 residues. Trimming removed 3 bases from V and 4 bases from J, with 15 bases in between. Per the germline V gene, CDR1 is DFQATT and CDR2 is SNEGSKA (reference sequence). This CDR3 is CSASLSGVGTGELFF. The CDR3 coding sequence is TGCAGTGCTAGTTTGTCGGGAGTAGGCACCGGGGAGCTGTTTTTT.

The gene calls are TRBV6-7 and TRBJ1-5; D is ambiguous. TRBV6-7 is labeled an ORF, and its function is uncertain. The CDR3 has 16 residues. V lost 2 bases, J lost 6 bases, and 17 bases lay in between. The CDR3 DNA reads TGTGCCAGCAGTTACAAAGGGTGGGCTTGGGGTCAGCCCCAGCATTTT. This encodes CASSYKGWAWGQPQHF.